This TCR beta chain was captured by sequencing in a study of blood T cells in healthy people across ages. Sample-barcoded 5' priming and a J-beta primer mix drove a second PCR of about 7 to 11 cycles. Each cDNA molecule carried a tag from a template-switch adaptor that contained 12 random nucleotides. TCRdb re-analysed the 5' RACE reads in MiXCR, keeping a single row per CDR3 protein. The sample includes 710,000 or so distinct CDR3 sequences, about a fifth of them seen just once. The study's findings and limits: Age showed a roughly linear inverse relationship with TCR beta diversity per million T cells. Naive T cell percentage by flow cytometry tracked strongly with beta diversity.

The germline V gene encodes CDR1 MDHEN and CDR2 SYDVKM. The CDR3 has 14 amino acids. V shed 7 bases and J shed 2 bases, with 12 bases lying between them. This clonotype has a count of ten or more. Its specificity is not known. Each individual donor underwent a draw of ten milliliters of peripheral blood. What was sequenced was blood. The TCR was taken from a man between 65 and 79 years old in good health. This rearrangement joins TRBV28 to TRBJ1-5; no definite D call. This CDR3 reads CASTRPIRNQPQHF. The CDR3 region has the DNA TGTGCCAGCACCCGGCCTATACGCAATCAGCCCCAGCATTTT.